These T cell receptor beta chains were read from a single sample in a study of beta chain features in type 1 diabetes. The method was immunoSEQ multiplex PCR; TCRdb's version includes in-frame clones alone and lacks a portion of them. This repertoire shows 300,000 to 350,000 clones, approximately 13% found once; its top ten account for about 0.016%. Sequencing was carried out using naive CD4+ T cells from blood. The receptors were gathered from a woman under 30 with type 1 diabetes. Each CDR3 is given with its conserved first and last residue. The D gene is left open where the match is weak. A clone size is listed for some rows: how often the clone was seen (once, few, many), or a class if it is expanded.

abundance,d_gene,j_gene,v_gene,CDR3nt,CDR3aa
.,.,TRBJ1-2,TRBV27,TGTGCCAGCCGCGCCCGACAGTCATCGTATGGCTACACCTTC,CASRARQSSYGYTF
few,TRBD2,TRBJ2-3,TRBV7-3,TGTGCCAGCAGCTCTACGGGACTAGCAGCCTCGAATACGCAGTATTTT,CASSSTGLAASNTQYF
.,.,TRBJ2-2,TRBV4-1,TGCGCCAGCAGCCAAGGGGGGGCGAACACCGGGGAGCTGTTTTTT,CASSQGGANTGELFF
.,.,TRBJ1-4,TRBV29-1,TGCAGCGTCCTGGACAGAGCAACTAATGAAAAACTGTTTTTT,CSVLDRATNEKLFF
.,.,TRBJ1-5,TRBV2,TGTGCCAGCAGTGATTTAGCCTGGGATCAGCCCCAGCATTTT,CASSDLAWDQPQHF
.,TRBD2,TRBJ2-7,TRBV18,TGTGCCAGCTCCCAAGGACTAGCGGAGTACGAGCAGTACTTC,CASSQGLAEYEQYF
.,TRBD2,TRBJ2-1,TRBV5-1,TGCGCCAGCAGCTTGTCTAGCGGGGTTTATAATGAGCAGTTCTTC,CASSLSSGVYNEQFF
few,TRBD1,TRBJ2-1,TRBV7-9,TGTGCCAGCAGCCGAGAACGGACAGGGGATGAGCAGTTCTTC,CASSRERTGDEQFF
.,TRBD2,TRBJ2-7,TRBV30,TGTGCCTGGAGTTCGCGGACGGGAGGTCAGTACTTC,CAWSSRTGGQYF
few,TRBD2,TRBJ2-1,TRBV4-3,TGCGCCAGCAGCCCACGACTAGCGGGAGGCTATGAGCAGTTCTTC,CASSPRLAGGYEQFF
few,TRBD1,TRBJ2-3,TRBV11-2,TGTGCCAGCAGCCTGGGACAGGGGAACGGAATAGATACGCAGTATTTT,CASSLGQGNGIDTQYF
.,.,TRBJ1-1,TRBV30,TGTGCCTGGTGTGGACAGCAGAACACTGAAGCTTTCTTT,CAWCGQQNTEAFF
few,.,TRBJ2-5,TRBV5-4,TGTGCCAGCAGACATGGGGGGGCAGGGCTGATCGGAGAGACCCAGTACTTC,CASRHGGAGLIGETQYF
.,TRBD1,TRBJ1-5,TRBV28,TGTGCCAGCAGTTTAATTGGGACAGGAATCAATCAGCCCCAGCATTTT,CASSLIGTGINQPQHF
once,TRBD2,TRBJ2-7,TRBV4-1,TGCGCCAGCAGCCAACGGGGACTAGCGGGAGGTCCCTCCTACGAGCAGTACTTC,CASSQRGLAGGPSYEQYF
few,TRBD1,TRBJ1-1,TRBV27,TGTGCCAGCAGTCCATGGACAGGGGGAAGTGAAGCTTTCTTT,CASSPWTGGSEAFF
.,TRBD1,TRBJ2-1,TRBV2,TGTGCCAGCAAGGACAGGGGGCCCCCCCACAATGAGCAGTTCTTC,CASKDRGPPHNEQFF
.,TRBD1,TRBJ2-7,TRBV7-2,TGTGCCAGCAGCCCCGGGACAGCTCACTACGAGCAGTACTTC,CASSPGTAHYEQYF
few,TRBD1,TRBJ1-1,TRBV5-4,TGTGCCAGCAGCCCGGGACAGAGGATGAACACTGAAGCTTTCTTT,CASSPGQRMNTEAFF
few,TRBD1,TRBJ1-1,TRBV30,TGTGCCTGGAGCTACAGGGGGAACACTGAAGCTTTCTTT,CAWSYRGNTEAFF
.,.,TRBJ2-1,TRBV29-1,TGCAGCGTTGCCAAACACGAAAGCTCCTACAATGAGCAGTTCTTC,CSVAKHESSYNEQFF
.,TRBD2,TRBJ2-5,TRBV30,TGTGCCTGGAGTGTACAGGCAGCGGGAGGGCGGGAGACCCAGTACTTC,CAWSVQAAGGRETQYF
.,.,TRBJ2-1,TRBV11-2,TGTGCCAGCAGGAGCCCGGGGCTAGCGAACAATGAGCAGTTCTTC,CASRSPGLANNEQFF
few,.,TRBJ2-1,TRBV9,TGTGCCAGCAGCGTAGTTGGTAGCGTGGGCGATGAGCAGTTCTTC,CASSVVGSVGDEQFF
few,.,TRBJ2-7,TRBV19,TGTGCCAGTAGTAGGTCCGGGAGTCTCTACGAGCAGTACTTC,CASSRSGSLYEQYF
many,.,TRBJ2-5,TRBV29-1,TGCAGCGTTGGGGAGGAGACCCAGTACTTC,CSVGEETQYF
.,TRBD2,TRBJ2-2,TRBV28,TGTGCCAGCAGTTTGGGGGGGACGAACACCGGGGAGCTGTTTTTT,CASSLGGTNTGELFF
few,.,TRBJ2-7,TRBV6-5,TGTGCCAGCAGTTACTCGGGCCAGTTATACGAGCAGTACTTC,CASSYSGQLYEQYF
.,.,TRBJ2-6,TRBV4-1,TGCGCCAGCAGCCAAGGGGTCAGGGTAAGAGGTGGGGCCAACGTCCTGACTTTC,CASSQGVRVRGGANVLTF
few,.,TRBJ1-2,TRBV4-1,TGCGCCAGCAGCCAAGTGACGACAGGAGAGGATGGAGGCTACACCTTC,CASSQVTTGEDGGYTF
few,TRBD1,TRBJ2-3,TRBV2,TGTGCCACCACCGGACAGGGATTGGGCACAGATACGCAGTATTTT,CATTGQGLGTDTQYF
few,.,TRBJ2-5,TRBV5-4,TGTGCCAGCAGCTTGGCGAGTGGGGGGGAGACCCAGTACTTC,CASSLASGGETQYF
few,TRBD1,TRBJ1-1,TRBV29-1,TGCAGCTTCCAGGGGGCGATGAACACTGAAGCTTTCTTT,CSFQGAMNTEAFF
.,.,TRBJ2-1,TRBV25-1,TGTGCCAGCACCGGACAGTCCTACAATGAGCAGTTCTTC,CASTGQSYNEQFF
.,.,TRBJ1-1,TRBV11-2,TGTGCCAGCAGCTTACGTACCGGGTTTGGTGAAGCTTTCTTT,CASSLRTGFGEAFF
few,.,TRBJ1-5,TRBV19,TGTGCCAGTAGTATGGGCAGGGAACGTCAGCCCCAGCATTTT,CASSMGRERQPQHF
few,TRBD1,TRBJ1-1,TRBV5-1,TGCGCCAGCAGCCTGTCCGGGACAGGGACCACTGAAGCTTTCTTT,CASSLSGTGTTEAFF
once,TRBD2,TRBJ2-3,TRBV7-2,TGTGCCAGCAGCTTAAATAGGGCTAGCGGGACCTCTAGCACAGATACGCAGTATTTT,CASSLNRASGTSSTDTQYF
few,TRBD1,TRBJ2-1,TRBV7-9,TGTGCCAGCAGCGTCCGACAGGGTGTAGCCTACAATGAGCAGTTCTTC,CASSVRQGVAYNEQFF
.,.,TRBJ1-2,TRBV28,TGTGCCAGCAAATCCTCGGGAGCTGTCCCCTATGGCTACACCTTC,CASKSSGAVPYGYTF
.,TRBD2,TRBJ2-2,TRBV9,TGTGCCAGCAGCGGCCACTATATAGCGGGAGGTAGGACCGGGGAGCTGTTTTTT,CASSGHYIAGGRTGELFF
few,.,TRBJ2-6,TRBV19,TGTGCCAGTAGTATAACCCGTGACAGTATCTCTGGGGCCAACGTCCTGACTTTC,CASSITRDSISGANVLTF
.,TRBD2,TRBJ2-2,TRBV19,TGTGCCACATCATTAGCGGGACCGTACACCGGGGAGCTGTTTTTT,CATSLAGPYTGELFF
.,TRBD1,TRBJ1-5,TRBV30,TGTGCCTGTTCCACAGGGGCACATCAGCCCCAGCATTTT,CACSTGAHQPQHF
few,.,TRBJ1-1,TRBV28,TGTGCCAGCAGTTTCTCAGGGAACACTGAAGCTTTCTTT,CASSFSGNTEAFF
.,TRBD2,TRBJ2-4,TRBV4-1,TGCGCCAGCAGCCAAGTCTGGAGCGGGAGTACATACTTC,CASSQVWSGSTYF
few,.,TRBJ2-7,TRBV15,TGTGCCACCAGCAGAGACAAGTGGTTACAGAGCTCCTACGAGCAGTACTTC,CATSRDKWLQSSYEQYF
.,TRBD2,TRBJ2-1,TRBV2,TGTGCCAGCAGTGAATGGAGCGGGAGGACTAGCAATGAGCAGTTCTTC,CASSEWSGRTSNEQFF
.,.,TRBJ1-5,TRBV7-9,TGTGCCAGCAGCCATGAACAGCCAAATCAGCCCCAGCATTTT,CASSHEQPNQPQHF
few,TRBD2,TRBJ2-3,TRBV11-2,TGTGCCAGCAGCTTTTCCGGGACTACCACAGATACGCAGTATTTT,CASSFSGTTTDTQYF
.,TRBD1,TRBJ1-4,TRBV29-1,TGCAGCGTTAGGGGGCGCCTCAATGAAAAACTGTTTTTT,CSVRGRLNEKLFF
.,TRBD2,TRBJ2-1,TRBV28,TGTGCCAGCTCCAGGACTAGTCGAAAAACCTACAATGAGCAGTTCTTC,CASSRTSRKTYNEQFF
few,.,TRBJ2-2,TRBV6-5,TGTGCCAGCAGTTACTCGAGGGGGTCCGGGGAGCTGTTTTTT,CASSYSRGSGELFF